This TCR beta chain comes out of a study of CD8 T cells in Susac syndrome. Per germline, CDR1 MGHRA and CDR2 YSYEKL. The CDR3 is 17 amino acids. V lost 5 bases, J lost 4 bases, and 20 bases lay in between. Reverse transcription of roughly 0.45 to 1 ug RNA was performed with random hexamers. TCRdb called the immunoSEQ multiplex PCR reads again in MiXCR, with one record for every CDR3 protein. The profile covers a few hundred thousand distinct CDR3 sequences, with about 89% appearing a single time and less than 0.2% taken by the ten largest. The rearrangement joins TRBV4-1 to TRBJ1-4; the D gene is possibly TRBD1 (5 bases). This TCR was sampled from a human donor with multiple sclerosis. Sequenced sample: CD8+ T cells from PBMCs. The CDR3: CASSSGQGGSYNEKLFF. The CDR3 DNA reads TGCGCCAGCAGCTCGGGGCAGGGAGGATCCTATAATGAAAAACTGTTTTTT.